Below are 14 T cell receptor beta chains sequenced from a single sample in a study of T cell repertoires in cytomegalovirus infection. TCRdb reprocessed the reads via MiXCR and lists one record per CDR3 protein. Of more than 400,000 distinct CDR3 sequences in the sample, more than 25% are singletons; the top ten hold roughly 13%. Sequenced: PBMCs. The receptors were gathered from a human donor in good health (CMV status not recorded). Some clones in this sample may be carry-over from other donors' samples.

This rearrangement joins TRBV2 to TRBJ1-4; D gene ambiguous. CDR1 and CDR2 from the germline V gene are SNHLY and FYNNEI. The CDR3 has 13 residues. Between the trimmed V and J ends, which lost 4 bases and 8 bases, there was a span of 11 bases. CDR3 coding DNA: TGTGCCAGCAGTGTGACACCTCTGGAAAAACTGTTTTTT. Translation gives CASSVTPLEKLFF.

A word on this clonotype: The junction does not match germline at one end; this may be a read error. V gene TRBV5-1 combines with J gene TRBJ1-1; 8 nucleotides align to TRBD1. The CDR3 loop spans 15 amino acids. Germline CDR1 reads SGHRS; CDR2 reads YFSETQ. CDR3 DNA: TGCCCCAGCAGCTTGGTGGGGACAGGGAACACTGAAGCTTTCTTT. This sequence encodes CPSSLVGTGNTEAFF.

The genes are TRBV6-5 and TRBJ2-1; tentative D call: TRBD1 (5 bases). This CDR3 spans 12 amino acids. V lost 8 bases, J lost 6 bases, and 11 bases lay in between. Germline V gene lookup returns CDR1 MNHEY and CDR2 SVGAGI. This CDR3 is CASGRQFNEQFF. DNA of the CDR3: TGTGCCAGCGGACGACAGTTCAATGAGCAGTTCTTC.

In nucleotides, the CDR3 is TGTGCCAGCAGTTACTCAATCAGGGAAGACTACGAGCAGTACGTC. This sequence encodes CASSYSIREDYEQYV. The chain couples TRBV6-2 or TRBV6-3 to TRBJ2-7, with D possibly being TRBD1 (5 bases). V lost 0 bases, J lost 3 bases, and 12 bases lay in between. Looked up from germline, CDR1 is MNHEY and CDR2 is SVGEGT. There are 15 residues in the CDR3.

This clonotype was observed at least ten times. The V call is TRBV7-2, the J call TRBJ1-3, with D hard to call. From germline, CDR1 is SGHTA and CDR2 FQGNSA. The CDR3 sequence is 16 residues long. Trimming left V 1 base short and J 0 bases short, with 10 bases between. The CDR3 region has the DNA TGTGCCAGCAGCTTAGGGCCAGTCCACTCTGGAAACACCATATATTTT. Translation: CASSLGPVHSGNTIYF.

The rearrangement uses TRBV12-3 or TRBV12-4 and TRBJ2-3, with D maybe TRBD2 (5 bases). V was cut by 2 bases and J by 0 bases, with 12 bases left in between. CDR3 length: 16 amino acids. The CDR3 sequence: CASSLSMSGSTDTQYF. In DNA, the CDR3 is TGTGCCAGCAGTTTATCGATGAGCGGAAGCACAGATACGCAGTATTTT.

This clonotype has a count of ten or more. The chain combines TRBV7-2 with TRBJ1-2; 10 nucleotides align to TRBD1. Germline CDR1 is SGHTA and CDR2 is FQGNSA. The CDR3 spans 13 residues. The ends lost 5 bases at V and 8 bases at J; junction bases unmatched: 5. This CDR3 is CASSLGQGEGYTF. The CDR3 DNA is TGTGCCAGCAGCCTCGGACAGGGGGAAGGCTACACCTTC.

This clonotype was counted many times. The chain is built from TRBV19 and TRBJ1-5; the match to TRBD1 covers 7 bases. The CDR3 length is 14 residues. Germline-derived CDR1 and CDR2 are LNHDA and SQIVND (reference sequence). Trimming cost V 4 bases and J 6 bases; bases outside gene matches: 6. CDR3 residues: CASSRTGRGQPQHF. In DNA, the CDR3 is TGTGCCAGTAGTAGGACAGGCCGGGGTCAGCCCCAGCATTTT.

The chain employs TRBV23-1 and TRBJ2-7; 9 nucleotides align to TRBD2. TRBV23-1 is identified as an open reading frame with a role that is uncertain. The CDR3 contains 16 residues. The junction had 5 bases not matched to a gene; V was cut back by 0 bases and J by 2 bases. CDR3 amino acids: CASSQSCGRETYEQYV. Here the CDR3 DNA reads TGCGCCAGCAGTCAATCGTGCGGGAGGGAGACCTACGAGCAGTACGTC.

CDR3 nucleotide sequence: TGTGCCAGCAGCCCGGACCGGGACAGGGTATTGTACGTC. Translation: CASSPDRDRVLYV. This chain joins TRBV7-2 and TRBJ2-7, with 9 bases fitting TRBD1. Germline assignment: CDR1 SGHTA and CDR2 FQGNSA. CDR3 length: 13 residues. J was trimmed by 12 bases and V by 5 bases; bases with no gene match: 11.

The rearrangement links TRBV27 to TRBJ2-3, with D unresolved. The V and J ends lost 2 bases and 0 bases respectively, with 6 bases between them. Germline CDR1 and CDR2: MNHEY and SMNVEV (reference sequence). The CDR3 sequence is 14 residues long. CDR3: CASSLLRSTDTQYF. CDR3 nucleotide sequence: TGTGCCAGCAGTTTACTGCGAAGCACAGATACGCAGTATTTT.

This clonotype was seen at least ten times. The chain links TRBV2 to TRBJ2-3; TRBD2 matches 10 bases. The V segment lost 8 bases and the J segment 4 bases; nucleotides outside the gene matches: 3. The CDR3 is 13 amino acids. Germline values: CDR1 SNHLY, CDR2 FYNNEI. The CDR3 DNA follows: TGTGCCAGCGGAGCGGGAGGGGCAGATACGCAGTATTTT. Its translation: CASGAGGADTQYF.

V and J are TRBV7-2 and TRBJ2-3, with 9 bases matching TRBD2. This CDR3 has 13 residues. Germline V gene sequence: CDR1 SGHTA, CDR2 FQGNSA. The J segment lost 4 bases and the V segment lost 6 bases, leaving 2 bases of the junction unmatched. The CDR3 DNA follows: TGTGCCAGCAGGGGACTAGCACCAGATACGCAGTATTTT. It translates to CASRGLAPDTQYF.

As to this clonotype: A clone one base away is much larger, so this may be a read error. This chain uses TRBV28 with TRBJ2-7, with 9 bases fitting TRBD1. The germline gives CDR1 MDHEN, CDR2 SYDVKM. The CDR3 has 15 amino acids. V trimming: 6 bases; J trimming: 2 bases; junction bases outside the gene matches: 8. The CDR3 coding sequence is TGTGCCAGCAGAACCCCGGGACAGGGCACCTACGAGCAGTACTTC. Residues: CASRTPGQGTYEQYF.